This T cell receptor (beta chain) was found in a study of T cells after posttransplantation cyclophosphamide. Study-level points and caveats: TRB overlap between skin or GI tissue T cells and blood was limited. Recipient CMV seropositivity and CMV reactivation strongly tracked TRB clonality. Later blood repertoires were often dominated by clones from the donor CD8+ memory compartment.

This clone occurred many times. Its antigen is unknown. Other nucleotide sequences from this sample produce the same CDR3. This CDR3 has 15 residues. Germline V gene data show CDR1 as MNHEY and CDR2 as SVGAGI. V shed 8 bases and J 0 bases; nucleotides not matched to a gene: 5. Sequencing was performed with immunoSEQ multiplex PCR; in TCRdb, only in-frame clones are kept and a portion is missing. Sampling found under 45,000 clones, none seen once. The sequence derives from a man aged 25-40 years in good health and a related stem cell transplant donor. The source material was PBMCs. V gene TRBV6-5 combines with J gene TRBJ2-3; 10 nucleotides line up with TRBD2. The CDR3 DNA is TGTGCCAGCTCCTTAGCGGGGGGCAGCACAGATACGCAGTATTTT. This gives the protein CASSLAGGSTDTQYF.